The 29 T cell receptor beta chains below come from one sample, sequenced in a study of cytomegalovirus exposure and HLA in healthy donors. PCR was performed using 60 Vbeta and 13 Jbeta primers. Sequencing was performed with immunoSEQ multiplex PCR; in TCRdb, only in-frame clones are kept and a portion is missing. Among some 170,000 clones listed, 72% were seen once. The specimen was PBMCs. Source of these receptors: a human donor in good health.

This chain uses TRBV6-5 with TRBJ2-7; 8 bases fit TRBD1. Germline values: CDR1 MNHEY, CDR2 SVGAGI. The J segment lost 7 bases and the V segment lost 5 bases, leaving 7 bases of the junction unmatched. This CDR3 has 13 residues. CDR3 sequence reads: CASSSRGLEEQYF. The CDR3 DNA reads TGTGCCAGCAGTAGCAGGGGGCTGGAGGAGCAGTACTTC.

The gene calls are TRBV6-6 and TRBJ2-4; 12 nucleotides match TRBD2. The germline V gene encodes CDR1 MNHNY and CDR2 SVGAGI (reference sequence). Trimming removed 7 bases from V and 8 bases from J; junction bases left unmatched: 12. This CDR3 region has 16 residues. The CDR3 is CASTQASGGAEDIQYF. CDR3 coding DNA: TGTGCCAGCACCCAAGCTAGCGGGGGGGCCGAGGACATTCAGTACTTC.

CDR3 amino acids: CASSYLRPYEQYF. The CDR3 DNA is TGTGCCAGCAGTTACCTCAGGCCCTACGAGCAGTACTTC. This chain uses TRBV6-5 with TRBJ2-7, with D hard to call. Germline V lookup: CDR1 MNHEY, CDR2 SVGAGI. This CDR3 has 13 residues. Trimming pared 2 bases from V and 2 bases from J, leaving 7 bases between.

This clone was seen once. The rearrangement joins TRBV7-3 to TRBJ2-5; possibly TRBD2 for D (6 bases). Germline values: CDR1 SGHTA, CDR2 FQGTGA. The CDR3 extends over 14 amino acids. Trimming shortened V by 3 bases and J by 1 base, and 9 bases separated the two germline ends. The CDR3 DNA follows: TGTGCCAGCAGCTTCAACGGGGGCCAAGAGACCCAGTACTTC. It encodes CASSFNGGQETQYF.

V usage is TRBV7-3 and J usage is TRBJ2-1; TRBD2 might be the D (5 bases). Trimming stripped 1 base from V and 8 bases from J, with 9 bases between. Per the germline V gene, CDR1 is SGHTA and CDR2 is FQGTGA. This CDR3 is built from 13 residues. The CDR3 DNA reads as TGTGCCAGCAGCTTAATTGAGGGTTATGAGCAGTTCTTC. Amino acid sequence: CASSLIEGYEQFF.

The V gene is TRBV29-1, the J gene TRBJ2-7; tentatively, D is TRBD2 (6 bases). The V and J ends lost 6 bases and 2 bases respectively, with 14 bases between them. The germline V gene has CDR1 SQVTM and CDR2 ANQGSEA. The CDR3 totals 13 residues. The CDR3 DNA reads TGCAGCGTGGAGGGTGGGGAGGCCTACGAGCAGTACTTC. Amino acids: CSVEGGEAYEQYF.

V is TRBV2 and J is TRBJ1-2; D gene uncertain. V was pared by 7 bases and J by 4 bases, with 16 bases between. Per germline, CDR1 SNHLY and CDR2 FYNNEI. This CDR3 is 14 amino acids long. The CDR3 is CASNAAPASYGYTF. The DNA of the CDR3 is TGTGCCAGCAATGCGGCCCCTGCATCCTATGGCTACACCTTC.

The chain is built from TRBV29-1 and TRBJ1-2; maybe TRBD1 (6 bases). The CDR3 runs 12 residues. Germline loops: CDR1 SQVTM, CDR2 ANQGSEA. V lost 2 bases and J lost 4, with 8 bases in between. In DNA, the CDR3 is TGCAGCGTTGAACAGGGGCCCTATGGCTACACCTTC. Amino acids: CSVEQGPYGYTF.

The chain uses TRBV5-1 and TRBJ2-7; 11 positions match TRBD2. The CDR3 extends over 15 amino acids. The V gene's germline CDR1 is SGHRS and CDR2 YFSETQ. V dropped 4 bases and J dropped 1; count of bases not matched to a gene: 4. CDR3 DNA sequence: TGCGCCAGCAGCCGCGGGACTAGCGGATCCTACGAGCAGTACTTC. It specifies CASSRGTSGSYEQYF.

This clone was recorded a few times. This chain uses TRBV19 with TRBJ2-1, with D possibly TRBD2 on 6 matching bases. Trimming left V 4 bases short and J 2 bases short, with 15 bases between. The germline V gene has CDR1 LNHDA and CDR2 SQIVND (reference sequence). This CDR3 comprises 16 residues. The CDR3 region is CASSRGGASPYNEQFF. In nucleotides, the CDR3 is TGTGCCAGTAGTAGGGGCGGGGCGTCCCCCTACAATGAGCAGTTCTTC. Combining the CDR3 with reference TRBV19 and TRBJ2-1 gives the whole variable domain DGGITQSPKYLFRKEGQNVTLSCEQNLNHDAMYWYRQDPGQGLRLIYYSQIVNDFQKGDIAEGYSVSREKKESFPLTVTSAQKNPTAFYLCASSRGGASPYNEQFFGPGTRLTVL.

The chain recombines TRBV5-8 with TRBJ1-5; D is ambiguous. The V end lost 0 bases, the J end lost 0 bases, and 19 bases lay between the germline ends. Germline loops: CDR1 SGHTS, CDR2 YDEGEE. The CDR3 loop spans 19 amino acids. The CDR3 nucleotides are TGTGCCAGCAGCTTGGATTCGGTGATCCGGGAAAATAGCAATCAGCCCCAGCATTTT. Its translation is CASSLDSVIRENSNQPQHF. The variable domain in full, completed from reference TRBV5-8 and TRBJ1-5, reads EAGVTQSPTHLIKTRGQQATLRCSPISGHTSVYWYQQALGLGLQFLLWYDEGEERNRGNFPPRFSGRQFPNYSSELNVNALELEDSALYLCASSLDSVIRENSNQPQHFGDGTRLSIL.

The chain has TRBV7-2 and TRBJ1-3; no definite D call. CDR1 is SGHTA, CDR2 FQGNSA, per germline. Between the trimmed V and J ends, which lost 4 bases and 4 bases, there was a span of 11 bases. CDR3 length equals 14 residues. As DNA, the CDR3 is TGTGCCAGCAGCTCCACTCTCTCGGGAAACACCATATATTTT. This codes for CASSSTLSGNTIYF.

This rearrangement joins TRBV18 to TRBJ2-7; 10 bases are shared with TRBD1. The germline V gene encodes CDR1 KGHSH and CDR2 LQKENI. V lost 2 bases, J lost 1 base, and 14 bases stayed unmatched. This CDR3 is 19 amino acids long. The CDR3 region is CASSPSTGGTESVSYEQYF. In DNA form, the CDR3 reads TGTGCCAGCTCACCATCGACAGGGGGCACTGAGTCGGTTTCCTACGAGCAGTACTTC. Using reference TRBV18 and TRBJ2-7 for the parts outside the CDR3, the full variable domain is NAGVMQNPRHLVRRRGQEARLRCSPMKGHSHVYWYRQLPEEGLKFMVYLQKENIIDESGMPKERFSAEFPKEGPSILRIQQVVRGDSAAYFCASSPSTGGTESVSYEQYFGPGTRLTVT.

The DNA of the CDR3 is TGTGCCAGTTGGAGGGTGCGGACAGATACGCAGTATTTT. Translated: CASWRVRTDTQYF. The chain carries TRBV19 and TRBJ2-3, with a weak D call TRBD2 (6 bases). Germline assignment: CDR1 LNHDA and CDR2 SQIVND (reference sequence). Trimming removed 8 bases from V and 3 bases from J, with 12 bases in between. The CDR3 loop spans 13 amino acids.

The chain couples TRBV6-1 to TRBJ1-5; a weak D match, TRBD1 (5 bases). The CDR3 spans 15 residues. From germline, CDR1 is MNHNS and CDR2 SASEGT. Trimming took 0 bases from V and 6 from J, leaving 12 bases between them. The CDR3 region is CASSEAGRVGQPQHF. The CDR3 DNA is TGTGCCAGCAGTGAAGCGGGCAGGGTGGGTCAGCCCCAGCATTTT.

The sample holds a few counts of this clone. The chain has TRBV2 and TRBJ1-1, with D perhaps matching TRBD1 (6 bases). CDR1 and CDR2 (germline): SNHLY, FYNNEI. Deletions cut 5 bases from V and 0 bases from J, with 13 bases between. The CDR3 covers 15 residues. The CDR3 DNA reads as TGTGCCAGCAGTTCCCCAGGGGACCTGAACACTGAAGCTTTCTTT. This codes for CASSSPGDLNTEAFF.

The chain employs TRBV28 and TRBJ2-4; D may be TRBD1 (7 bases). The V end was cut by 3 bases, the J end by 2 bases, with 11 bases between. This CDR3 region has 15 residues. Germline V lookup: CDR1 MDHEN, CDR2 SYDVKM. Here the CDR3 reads CASSLEGATKNIQYF. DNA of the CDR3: TGTGCCAGCAGTTTGGAGGGGGCGACCAAAAACATTCAGTACTTC. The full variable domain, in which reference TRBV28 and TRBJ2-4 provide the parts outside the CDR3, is DVKVTQSSRYLVKRTGEKVFLECVQDMDHENMFWYRQDPGLGLRLIYFSYDVKMKEKGDIPEGYSVSREKKERFSLILESASTNQTSMYLCASSLEGATKNIQYFGAGTRLSVL.

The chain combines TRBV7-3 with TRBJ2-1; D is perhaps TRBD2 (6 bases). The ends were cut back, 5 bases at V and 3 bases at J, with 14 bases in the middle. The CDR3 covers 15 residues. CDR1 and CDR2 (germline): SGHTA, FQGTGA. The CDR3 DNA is TGTGCCAGCAGCCGAAGTGGGACTGACTACAATGAGCAGTTCTTC. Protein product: CASSRSGTDYNEQFF. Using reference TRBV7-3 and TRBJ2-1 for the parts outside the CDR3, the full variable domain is GAGVSQTPSNKVTEKGKYVELRCDPISGHTALYWYRQSLGQGPEFLIYFQGTGAADDSGLPNDRFFAVRPEGSVSTLKIQRTERGDSAVYLCASSRSGTDYNEQFFGPGTRLTVL.

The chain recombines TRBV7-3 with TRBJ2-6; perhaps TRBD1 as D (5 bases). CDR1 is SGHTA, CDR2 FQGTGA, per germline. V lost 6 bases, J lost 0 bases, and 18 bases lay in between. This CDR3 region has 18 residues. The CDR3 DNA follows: TGTGCCAGCAGAATAGGGGATAGGGGCCTCTCTGGGGCCAACGTCCTGACTTTC. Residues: CASRIGDRGLSGANVLTF.

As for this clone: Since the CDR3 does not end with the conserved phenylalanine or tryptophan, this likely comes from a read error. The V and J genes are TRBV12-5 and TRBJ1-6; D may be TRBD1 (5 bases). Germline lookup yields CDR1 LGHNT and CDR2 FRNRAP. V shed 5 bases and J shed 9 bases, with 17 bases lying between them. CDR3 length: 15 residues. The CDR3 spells CASGPDRIGGSPLHL. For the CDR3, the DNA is TGTGCTAGTGGTCCTGACAGAATAGGCGGTTCACCCCTCCACCTT.

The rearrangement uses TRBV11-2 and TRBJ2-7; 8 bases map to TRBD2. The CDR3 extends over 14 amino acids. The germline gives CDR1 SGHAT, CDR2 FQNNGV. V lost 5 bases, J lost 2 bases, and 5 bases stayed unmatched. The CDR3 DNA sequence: TGTGCCAGCAGCCTCTTTAGCGGGGCCTACGAGCAGTACTTC. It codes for CASSLFSGAYEQYF.

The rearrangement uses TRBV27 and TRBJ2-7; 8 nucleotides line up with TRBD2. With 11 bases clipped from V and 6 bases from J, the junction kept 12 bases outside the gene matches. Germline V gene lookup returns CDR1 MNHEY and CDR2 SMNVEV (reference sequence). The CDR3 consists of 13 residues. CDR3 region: CASGGGRQPEQYF. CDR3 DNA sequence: TGTGCCTCGGGGGGGGGTCGCCAGCCCGAGCAGTACTTC.

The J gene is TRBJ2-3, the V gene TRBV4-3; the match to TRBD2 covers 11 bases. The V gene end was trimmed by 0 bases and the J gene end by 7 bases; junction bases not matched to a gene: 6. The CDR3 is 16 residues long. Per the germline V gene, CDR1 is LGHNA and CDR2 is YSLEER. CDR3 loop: CASSQELAGGRHTQYF. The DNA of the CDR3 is TGCGCCAGCAGCCAAGAATTAGCGGGGGGGCGTCATACGCAGTATTTT.

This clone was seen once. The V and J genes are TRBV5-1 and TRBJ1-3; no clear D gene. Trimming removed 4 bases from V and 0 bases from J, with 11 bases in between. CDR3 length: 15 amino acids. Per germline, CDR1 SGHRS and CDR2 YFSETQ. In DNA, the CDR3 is TGCGCCAGCAGCCGAGGTGGGAGCTCTGGAAACACCATATATTTT. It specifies CASSRGGSSGNTIYF.

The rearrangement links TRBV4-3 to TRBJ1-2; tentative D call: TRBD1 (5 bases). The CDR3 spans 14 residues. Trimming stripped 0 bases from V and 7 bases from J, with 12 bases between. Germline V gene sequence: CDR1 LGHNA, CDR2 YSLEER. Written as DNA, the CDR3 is TGCGCCAGCAGCCAAGATGGGACTTTTTCTGGCTACACCTTC. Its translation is CASSQDGTFSGYTF.

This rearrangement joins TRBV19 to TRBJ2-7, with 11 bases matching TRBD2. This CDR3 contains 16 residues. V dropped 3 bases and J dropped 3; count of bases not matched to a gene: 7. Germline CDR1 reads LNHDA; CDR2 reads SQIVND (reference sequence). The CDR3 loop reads CASSMWLAGGLYEQYF. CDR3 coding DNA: TGTGCCAGTAGTATGTGGCTAGCGGGGGGTCTCTACGAGCAGTACTTC.

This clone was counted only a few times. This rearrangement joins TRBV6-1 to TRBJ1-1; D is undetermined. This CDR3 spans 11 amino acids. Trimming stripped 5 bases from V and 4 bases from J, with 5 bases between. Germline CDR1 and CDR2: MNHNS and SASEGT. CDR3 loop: CASSRGTEAFF. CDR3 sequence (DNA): TGTGCCAGCAGTAGAGGCACTGAAGCTTTCTTT.

DNA for the CDR3: TGCGCCAGCAGCCAACATACCGGGACTCCTCAAGAGACCCAGTACTTC. Translated, it gives CASSQHTGTPQETQYF. The V call is TRBV4-1, the J call TRBJ2-5; a possible D gene is TRBD2 (6 bases). The CDR3 is made up of 16 amino acids. Per the germline V gene, CDR1 is MGHRA and CDR2 is YSYEKL. V lost 2 bases and J 2 bases, leaving 15 bases between the germline ends.

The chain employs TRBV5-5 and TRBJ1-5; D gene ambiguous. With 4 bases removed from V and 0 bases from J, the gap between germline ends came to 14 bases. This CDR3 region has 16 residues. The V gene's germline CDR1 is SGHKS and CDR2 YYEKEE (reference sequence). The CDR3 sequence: CASSAREVDSNQPQHF. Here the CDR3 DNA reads TGTGCCAGCAGCGCCCGGGAAGTGGATAGCAATCAGCCCCAGCATTTT.